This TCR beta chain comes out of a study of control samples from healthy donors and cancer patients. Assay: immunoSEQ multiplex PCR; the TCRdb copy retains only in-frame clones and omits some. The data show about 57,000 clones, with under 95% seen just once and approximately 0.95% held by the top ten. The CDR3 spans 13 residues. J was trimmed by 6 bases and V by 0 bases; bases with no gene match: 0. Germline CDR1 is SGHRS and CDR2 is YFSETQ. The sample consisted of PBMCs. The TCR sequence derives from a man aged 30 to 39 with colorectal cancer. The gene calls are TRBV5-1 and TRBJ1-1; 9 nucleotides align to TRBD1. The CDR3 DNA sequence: TGCGCCAGCAGCTTGGGGACAGGGGCTGAAGCTTTCTTT. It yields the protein CASSLGTGAEAFF.